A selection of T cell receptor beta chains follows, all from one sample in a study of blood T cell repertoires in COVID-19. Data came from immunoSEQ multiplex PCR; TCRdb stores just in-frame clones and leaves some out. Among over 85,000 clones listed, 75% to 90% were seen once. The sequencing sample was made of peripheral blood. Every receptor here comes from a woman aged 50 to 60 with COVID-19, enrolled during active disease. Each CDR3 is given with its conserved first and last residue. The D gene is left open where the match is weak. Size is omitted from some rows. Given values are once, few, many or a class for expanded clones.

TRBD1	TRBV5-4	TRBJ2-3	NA	CASSRDRDTDTQYF	TGTGCCAGCAGCCGCGACAGGGACACAGATACGCAGTATTTT
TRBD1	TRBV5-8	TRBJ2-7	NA	CASSHGDRDEQYF	TGTGCCAGCAGCCACGGGGACAGGGACGAGCAGTACTTC
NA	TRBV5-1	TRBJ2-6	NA	CASSLKRTSSGANVLTF	TGCGCCAGCAGCTTAAAACGAACAAGCTCTGGGGCCAACGTCCTGACTTTC
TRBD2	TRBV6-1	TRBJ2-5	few	CASSEIAGGQETQYF	TGTGCCAGCAGTGAAATTGCGGGGGGTCAAGAGACCCAGTACTTC
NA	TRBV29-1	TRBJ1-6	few	CSVASDRPHNSPLHF	TGCAGCGTCGCATCGGACAGACCCCATAATTCACCCCTCCACTTT
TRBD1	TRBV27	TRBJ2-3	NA	CASSFGQGAGDTQYF	TGTGCCAGCAGTTTCGGCCAGGGGGCGGGCGATACGCAGTATTTT
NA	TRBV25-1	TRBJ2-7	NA	CASSESTGPGYEQYF	TGTGCCAGCAGTGAATCAACAGGGCCTGGATACGAGCAGTACTTC
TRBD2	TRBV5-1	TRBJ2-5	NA	CASSPRTSGGVKETQYF	TGCGCCAGCAGCCCTCGGACTAGCGGGGGGGTTAAAGAGACCCAGTACTTC
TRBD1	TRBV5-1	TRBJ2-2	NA	CASSSTGTGRVGELFF	TGCGCCAGCAGCAGTACCGGGACAGGGAGGGTCGGGGAGCTGTTTTTT
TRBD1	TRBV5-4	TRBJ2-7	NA	CASSEQGPSYEQYF	TGTGCCAGCAGCGAACAGGGGCCCTCCTACGAGCAGTACTTC
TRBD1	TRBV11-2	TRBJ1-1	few	CASSSGQGNTEAFF	TGTGCCAGCAGCTCAGGACAGGGGAACACTGAAGCTTTCTTT
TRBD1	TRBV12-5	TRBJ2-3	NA	CASVPDRAHTDTQYF	TGTGCTAGTGTCCCGGACAGGGCGCACACAGATACGCAGTATTTT
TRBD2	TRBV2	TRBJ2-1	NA	CASSGGTNEQFF	TGTGCCAGCAGCGGGGGGACCAATGAGCAGTTCTTC
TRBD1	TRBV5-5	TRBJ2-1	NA	CASSQGDSSYNEQFF	TGTGCCAGCAGCCAGGGGGATAGCTCCTACAATGAGCAGTTCTTC
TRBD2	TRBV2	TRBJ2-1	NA	CASSVRGTSGGASYNEQFF	TGTGCCAGCAGTGTTCGTGGGACTAGCGGGGGGGCCTCCTACAATGAGCAGTTCTTC
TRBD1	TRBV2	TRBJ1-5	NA	CASSAGQGMSSNQPQHF	TGTGCCAGCAGCGCGGGACAGGGGATGAGTAGCAATCAGCCCCAGCATTTT
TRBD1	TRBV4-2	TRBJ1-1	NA	CASSQGPGQGETEAFF	TGTGCCAGCAGCCAAGGACCGGGACAGGGTGAAACTGAAGCTTTCTTT
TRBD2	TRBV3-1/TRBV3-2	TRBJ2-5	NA	CASSLTSGDETQYF	TGTGCCAGCAGCTTGACTAGCGGGGATGAGACCCAGTACTTC